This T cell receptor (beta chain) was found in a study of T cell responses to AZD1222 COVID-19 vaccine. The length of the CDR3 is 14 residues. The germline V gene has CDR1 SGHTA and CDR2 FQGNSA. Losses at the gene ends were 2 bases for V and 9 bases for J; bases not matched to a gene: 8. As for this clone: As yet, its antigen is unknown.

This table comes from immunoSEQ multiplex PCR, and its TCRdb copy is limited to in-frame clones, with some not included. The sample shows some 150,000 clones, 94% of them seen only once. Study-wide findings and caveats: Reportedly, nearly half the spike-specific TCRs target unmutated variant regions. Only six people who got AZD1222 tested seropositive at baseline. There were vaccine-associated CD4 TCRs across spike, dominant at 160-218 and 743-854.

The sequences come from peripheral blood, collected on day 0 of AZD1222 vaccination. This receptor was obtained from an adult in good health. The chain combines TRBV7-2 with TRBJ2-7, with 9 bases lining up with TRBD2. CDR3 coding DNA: TGTGCCAGCAGCTTACTAGCGGGACCAGGCGGGCAGTACGTC. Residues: CASSLLAGPGGQYV.